The clone carrying this TCR beta chain was recorded at least ten times. Its antigen is currently unknown. These data originate in a study of T-cell reconstitution after alpha-beta-depleted transplantation in children. Findings of the study overall: Hyperexpanded clones declined; after one year, newly produced T cells mostly supplied diversity. Reportedly, alpha-beta T cells present about two months post-transplant originated from several hundred expanded clones of graft origin. Diversity of TCRbeta at day 60 was high in some patients, arising from surviving recipient T cells and thymic progenitors.

Per the germline V gene, CDR1 is MNHEY and CDR2 is SMNVEV (reference sequence). V lost 6 bases to trimming and J lost 8 bases, with 17 bases between them. The CDR3 totals 15 residues. TCRbeta library preparation incorporated unique molecular identifiers. TCRdb passed the PCR reads through MiXCR, listing each CDR3 protein once. The table shows around 960,000 distinct CDR3 sequences, with around 30% occurring only once. V and J are TRBV27 and TRBJ1-6; D possibly corresponds to TRBD1 (5 bases). This clonotype originated in a boy in the first two years of life who had a stem cell transplant for SCID, so the T cells may come from the graft donor. The source material was PBMCs, mostly from graft donor cells, sampled 360 days after TCRalphabeta/CD19-depleted stem cell transplant. The chain's CDR3 is CASRVVFSGDSPLHF. The CDR3 nucleotides are TGTGCCAGCAGAGTCGTATTCTCGGGGGATTCACCCCTCCACTTT.